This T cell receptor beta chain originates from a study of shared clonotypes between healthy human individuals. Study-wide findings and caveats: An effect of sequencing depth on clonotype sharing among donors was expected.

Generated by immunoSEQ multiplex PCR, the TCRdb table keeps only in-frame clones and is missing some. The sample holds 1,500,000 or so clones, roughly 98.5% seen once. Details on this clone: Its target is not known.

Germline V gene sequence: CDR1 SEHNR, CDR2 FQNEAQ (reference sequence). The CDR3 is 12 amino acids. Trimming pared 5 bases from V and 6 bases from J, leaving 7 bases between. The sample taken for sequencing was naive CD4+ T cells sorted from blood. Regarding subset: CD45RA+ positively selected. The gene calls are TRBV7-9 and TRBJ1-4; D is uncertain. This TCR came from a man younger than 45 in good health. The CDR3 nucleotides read TGTGCCAGCAGCGTTGCGGATGAAAAACTGTTTTTT. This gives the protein CASSVADEKLFF.